The 27 T cell receptor beta chains in this list originate from one sample, sequenced in a study of T-cell reconstitution after alpha-beta-depleted transplantation in children. Unique molecular identifiers were used to barcode this TCRbeta library. TCRdb reprocessed the PCR reads with MiXCR, giving one entry per CDR3 protein. The data show approximately 490,000 distinct CDR3 sequences, with roughly 10% seen just once and 2% to 2.5% held by the top ten. The source material was PBMCs, sampled before TCRalphabeta/CD19-depleted stem cell transplant. These receptors were taken from a child aged 2 to 10 with inherited bone marrow failure, due to receive a stem cell transplant.

This clonotype came up many times. This sequence joins TRBV5-8 and TRBJ2-2, with a tentative D call TRBD2 (6 bases). V lost 2 bases, J lost 3 bases, and 17 bases lay in between. This CDR3 comprises 17 residues. Germline lookup yields CDR1 SGHTS and CDR2 YDEGEE. The CDR3 DNA reads as TGTGCCAGCAGCTTCGCCAAGTGGCGGGACGACACCGGGGAGCTGTTTTTT. Its translation: CASSFAKWRDDTGELFF.

The table lists this clonotype with many counts. The V gene is TRBV4-3, the J gene TRBJ1-4; tentative D call: TRBD1 (5 bases). The CDR3 is made up of 15 amino acids. V was cut by 4 bases and J by 4 bases, with 13 bases left in between. Germline V gene data show CDR1 as LGHNA and CDR2 as YSLEER. The CDR3 nucleotides read TGCGCCAGCAGCCCATCAACAGGATTTAATGAAAAACTGTTTTTT. Translated, it gives CASSPSTGFNEKLFF.

There are many counts of this clonotype. This rearrangement joins TRBV4-2 to TRBJ2-1, with D possibly being TRBD2 (6 bases). Trimming pared 0 bases from V and 4 bases from J, leaving 10 bases between. The CDR3 length is 15 residues. The V gene's germline CDR1 is LGHNA and CDR2 YNFKEQ. This chain's CDR3 is CASSQDGSLYNEQFF. CDR3 DNA sequence: TGTGCCAGCAGCCAAGACGGGAGCCTATACAATGAGCAGTTCTTC.

Many counts were recorded for this clonotype. The chain combines TRBV11-2 with TRBJ2-7, with 12 bases aligning to TRBD1. The CDR3 loop spans 15 amino acids. V shed 4 bases and J 7 bases; nucleotides not matched to a gene: 8. From germline, CDR1 is SGHAT and CDR2 FQNNGV. CDR3 loop: CASSWPGQGAGEQYF. CDR3 in DNA: TGTGCCAGCAGCTGGCCGGGACAGGGGGCGGGGGAGCAGTACTTC. Full variable domain (rest looked up from reference TRBV11-2 and TRBJ2-7): EAGVAQSPRYKIIEKRQSVAFWCNPISGHATLYWYQQILGQGPKLLIQFQNNGVVDDSQLPKDRFSAERLKGVDSTLKIQPAKLEDSAVYLCASSWPGQGAGEQYFGPGTRLTVT.

This clonotype was seen ten or more times. The chain uses TRBV12-3 or TRBV12-4 and TRBJ2-5; 7 bases fit TRBD1. CDR3 length: 16 residues. V shed 0 bases, J shed 0 bases, and the junction held 4 bases outside the gene matches. Written as DNA, the CDR3 is TGTGCCAGCAGTTTAGCGACAGGGAACTACCAAGAGACCCAGTACTTC. Protein sequence: CASSLATGNYQETQYF.

Ten or more counts support this clonotype. The chain recombines TRBV5-1 with TRBJ2-3, with D tentatively TRBD1 (5 bases). Between the trimmed V and J ends, which lost 0 bases and 5 bases, there was a span of 13 bases. The CDR3 is 15 amino acids. The germline V gene encodes CDR1 SGHRS and CDR2 YFSETQ. The CDR3: CASSLVAGSGDTQYF. In DNA form, the CDR3 reads TGCGCCAGCAGCTTGGTAGCAGGGTCGGGAGATACGCAGTATTTT.

This clonotype was observed many times. The gene calls are TRBV28 and TRBJ2-1, with 7 bases fitting TRBD2. V lost 2 bases to trimming and J lost 6 bases; unmatched junction nucleotides: 7. Germline values: CDR1 MDHEN, CDR2 SYDVKM. This CDR3 contains 15 residues. CDR3 loop: CASSLRVAGPNEQFF. The CDR3 bases are TGTGCCAGCAGTTTAAGGGTAGCGGGCCCCAATGAGCAGTTCTTC.

This clonotype was recorded at least ten times. The rearrangement joins TRBV7-9 to TRBJ2-7, with D hard to call. Germline CDR1 is SEHNR and CDR2 is FQNEAQ (reference sequence). The V end lost 6 bases, the J end lost 2 bases, and 20 bases lay between the germline ends. The CDR3 covers 16 residues. The CDR3 region is CASSSIDLPIPYEQYF. The CDR3 DNA reads as TGTGCCAGCAGTTCCATCGACTTGCCCATACCCTACGAGCAGTACTTC.

This clonotype showed up just a few times. The chain combines TRBV4-3 with TRBJ2-1; 16 bases line up with TRBD2. Germline V gene sequence: CDR1 LGHNA, CDR2 YSLEER. J gave up 3 bases and V 5 bases, and 7 bases lay outside the gene matches. CDR3 length: 18 residues. The CDR3 reads CASSKWGLAGGNYNEQFF. DNA for the CDR3: TGCGCCAGCAGCAAATGGGGACTAGCGGGAGGGAACTACAATGAGCAGTTCTTC.

The chain couples TRBV6-1 to TRBJ2-1; tentatively, D is TRBD2 (5 bases). The CDR3 is 15 amino acids. Germline-derived CDR1 and CDR2 are MNHNS and SASEGT. The germline V and J ends were trimmed by 3 bases and 8 bases, with 17 bases remaining between them. CDR3 DNA sequence: TGTGCCAGCAGTGAGGCGGGCGGCCCGTGGTATGAGCAGTTCTTC. It encodes CASSEAGGPWYEQFF.

The chain is built from TRBV7-2 and TRBJ1-4; 8 bases align to TRBD1. The CDR3 loop spans 16 amino acids. V trimming: 5 bases; J trimming: 8 bases; junction bases outside the gene matches: 13. Germline V gene data show CDR1 as SGHTA and CDR2 as FQGNSA. For the CDR3, the DNA is TGTGCCAGCAGCCCCACCCCGGCCAGGGGGCGGGAAAAACTGTTTTTT. Its protein product is CASSPTPARGREKLFF.

This clonotype was seen more than once but under ten times. The chain has TRBV20-1 and TRBJ2-5; no clear D gene. Trimming took 6 bases from V and 1 from J, leaving 9 bases between them. CDR1 is DFQATT, CDR2 SNEGSKA, per germline (reference sequence). The CDR3 length is 12 residues. CDR3 sequence (DNA): TGCAGTGCGGCGGCTGGCCAAGAGACCCAGTACTTC. Translating gives CSAAAGQETQYF.

In this sample, this clonotype turned up many times. The V and J genes are TRBV9 and TRBJ2-3; tentatively, D is TRBD1 (6 bases). V was shortened by 0 bases and J by 0 bases, with 8 bases between the two germline ends. There are 15 residues in the CDR3. Per the germline V gene, CDR1 is SGDLS and CDR2 is YYNGEE. The CDR3 DNA reads as TGTGCCAGCAGCGTAGGGGGACACAGCACAGATACGCAGTATTTT. Its protein is CASSVGGHSTDTQYF.

The chain links TRBV19 to TRBJ2-1, with 7 bases matching TRBD1. With 6 bases clipped from V and 7 bases from J, the junction kept 9 bases outside the gene matches. The CDR3 has 14 residues. Germline V CDR1 and CDR2: LNHDA, SQIVND (reference sequence). For the CDR3, the DNA is TGTGCCAGTAGATTAGCAGGGGGTGGGAATGAGCAGTTCTTC. Amino acids: CASRLAGGGNEQFF. The variable domain in full, completed from reference TRBV19 and TRBJ2-1, reads DGGITQSPKYLFRKEGQNVTLSCEQNLNHDAMYWYRQDPGQGLRLIYYSQIVNDFQKGDIAEGYSVSREKKESFPLTVTSAQKNPTAFYLCASRLAGGGNEQFFGPGTRLTVL.

This clonotype was seen repeatedly, ten times or more. V usage is TRBV19 and J usage is TRBJ2-3, with 8 nucleotides matching TRBD2. The V gene's germline CDR1 is LNHDA and CDR2 SQIVND (reference sequence). The CDR3 is 16 amino acids. V trimming: 3 bases; J trimming: 3 bases; junction bases outside the gene matches: 8. CDR3 in DNA: TGTGCCAGTAGTATGTGGAGCGGGAGAGATACAGATACGCAGTATTTT. This sequence encodes CASSMWSGRDTDTQYF. The full variable domain, completed using reference TRBV19 and TRBJ2-3, is DGGITQSPKYLFRKEGQNVTLSCEQNLNHDAMYWYRQDPGQGLRLIYYSQIVNDFQKGDIAEGYSVSREKKESFPLTVTSAQKNPTAFYLCASSMWSGRDTDTQYFGPGTRLTVL.

This clonotype was picked up many times. V usage is TRBV15 and J usage is TRBJ2-4; 8 nucleotides agree with TRBD2. This CDR3 has 18 residues. The V and J ends lost 0 bases and 0 bases, in that order; junction bases with no gene match: 7. CDR1 LNHNV and CDR2 YYDKDF come from the germline V gene (reference sequence). CDR3 sequence reads: CATSRELAETLAKNIQYF. The CDR3 DNA reads TGTGCCACCAGCAGAGAACTAGCGGAGACCCTAGCCAAAAACATTCAGTACTTC.

The chain links TRBV7-2 to TRBJ1-5; unclear D gene. Germline V gene data show CDR1 as SGHTA and CDR2 as FQGNSA. This CDR3 region has 17 residues. Trimming removed 0 bases from V and 1 base from J, with 13 bases in between. CDR3 nucleotide sequence: TGTGCCAGCAGCTTAGCTGCCCATCCCACGAGCAATCAGCCCCAGCATTTT. Translating it yields CASSLAAHPTSNQPQHF.

As DNA, the CDR3 is TGTGCCAGTAGTATAAGGCTGGGACATACCTACGAGCAGTACTTC. Protein: CASSIRLGHTYEQYF. The chain has TRBV19 and TRBJ2-7, with a tentative D call TRBD1 (6 bases). Germline V gene lookup returns CDR1 LNHDA and CDR2 SQIVND (reference sequence). Trimming took off 2 bases at V and 2 bases at J, with 13 bases between the two ends. The CDR3 has 15 amino acids.

This clonotype has ten or more counts. The chain combines TRBV28 with TRBJ2-5; D gene unclear. In germline, CDR1 is MDHEN, CDR2 SYDVKM. Trimming shortened V by 6 bases and J by 2 bases, and 16 bases separated the two germline ends. The CDR3 covers 15 residues. In nucleotides, the CDR3 is TGTGCCAGCAGCCTCACCATGCAGCCACAAGAGACCCAGTACTTC. This translates into CASSLTMQPQETQYF. Based on the CDR3 plus reference TRBV28 and TRBJ2-5, the full variable domain is DVKVTQSSRYLVKRTGEKVFLECVQDMDHENMFWYRQDPGLGLRLIYFSYDVKMKEKGDIPEGYSVSREKKERFSLILESASTNQTSMYLCASSLTMQPQETQYFGPGTRLLVL.

The chain employs TRBV7-9 and TRBJ2-7; maybe TRBD2 (5 bases). Germline CDR1 is SEHNR and CDR2 is FQNEAQ (reference sequence). Trimming took off 0 bases at V and 0 bases at J, with 9 bases between the two ends. The CDR3 covers 15 residues. The CDR3 is CASSLAGESSYEQYF. In nucleotides, the CDR3 is TGTGCCAGCAGCTTAGCCGGGGAGAGCTCCTACGAGCAGTACTTC. Complete variable domain (other parts from reference TRBV7-9 and TRBJ2-7): DTGVSQNPRHKITKRGQNVTFRCDPISEHNRLYWYRQTLGQGPEFLTYFQNEAQLEKSRLLSDRFSAERPKGSFSTLEIQRTEQGDSAMYLCASSLAGESSYEQYFGPGTRLTVT.

This clonotype occurred many times. This chain uses TRBV29-1 with TRBJ2-3, with 12 bases lining up with TRBD2. Germline V CDR1 and CDR2: SQVTM, ANQGSEA. The CDR3 totals 18 residues. Trimming removed 6 bases from V and 8 bases from J; junction bases left unmatched: 21. The DNA for the CDR3 is TGCAGCGTCGACATTCTCCCCCCGACTAGCGGGGGTATAGTTACGCAGTATTTT. Translation gives CSVDILPPTSGGIVTQYF.

In regard to this clonotype: A single base separates this from a much larger clone, so it may be a read error. The chain combines TRBV5-1 with TRBJ2-1; D is ambiguous. In germline, CDR1 is SGHRS, CDR2 YFSETQ. The CDR3 contains 15 residues. The CDR3 sequence: CASSLRLGPYDEQFF. CDR3 DNA: TGCGCCAGCAGCTTGAGGTTAGGGCCCTACGATGAGCAGTTCTTC.

This clonotype was seen at least ten times. CDR3 nucleotides: TGCGCCAGCAGCCCGGGACAGGGGGACCTAATAGAGACCCAGTACTTC. This gives the protein CASSPGQGDLIETQYF. The chain has TRBV5-1 and TRBJ2-5; TRBD1 matches at 11 bases. From germline, CDR1 is SGHRS and CDR2 YFSETQ. The junction had 9 bases not matched to a gene; V was cut back by 4 bases and J by 4 bases. The CDR3 spans 16 residues.

This clonotype was found once. This clone may be a read error of a much larger clone one base away. This chain joins TRBV6-5 and TRBJ1-2; D unclear. V dropped 2 bases and J dropped 3 bases, with 7 bases sitting between them. CDR1 and CDR2 from the germline V gene are MNHEY and SVGAGI. The length of the CDR3 is 13 residues. The CDR3 protein is CASSYNVYYGYTF. In DNA, the CDR3 is TGTGCCAGCAGTTACAACGTATACTATGGCTACACCTTC.

This clonotype was observed many times. This rearrangement joins TRBV5-1 to TRBJ1-4; D gene ambiguous. Germline lookup yields CDR1 SGHRS and CDR2 YFSETQ. This CDR3 comprises 15 residues. V lost 0 bases and J 5 bases, leaving 11 bases between the germline ends. Here the CDR3 reads CASSLVFGLNEKLFF. CDR3 bases: TGCGCCAGCAGCTTGGTTTTTGGGCTAAATGAAAAACTGTTTTTT.

This clonotype was seen at least ten times. The chain uses TRBV12-3 or TRBV12-4 and TRBJ2-7; unclear D gene. There are 14 residues in the CDR3. Deletions cut 2 bases from V and 6 bases from J, with 14 bases between. The CDR3 is CASSLLPPASEQYF. CDR3 DNA: TGTGCCAGCAGTTTATTACCTCCGGCCTCCGAGCAGTACTTC.

V and J are TRBV15 and TRBJ2-5; TRBD2 matches 7 bases. This CDR3 region has 16 residues. Germline-derived CDR1 and CDR2 are LNHNV and YYDKDF (reference sequence). With 5 bases clipped from V and 1 base from J, the junction kept 10 bases outside the gene matches. CDR3 nucleotide sequence: TGTGCCACCAGCTTGAGAGGGCTAGCGGCCCAAGAGACCCAGTACTTC. Its translation is CATSLRGLAAQETQYF.